This T cell receptor beta chain was recovered during a study of T cells in Graves' hyperthyroidism and ophthalmopathy. Findings and caveats of the study: Most thyroid clonotypes expanded above 0.001 were also detected in blood. A model of 13 V-J features distinguished ophthalmopathy from stable hyperthyroidism.

In the case of this clonotype: Its antigen remains unidentified.

Regions amplified from RNA transcripts were the TCR beta CDR3 regions. HTBI primers were employed in a first-round RT-PCR of the TCR CDR3. MiXCR was run by TCRdb on the multiplex PCR reads, yielding one entry per CDR3 protein. The table shows roughly 550,000 distinct CDR3 sequences, with about 15% occurring only once. V gave up 0 bases and J gave up 2 bases, with 7 bases separating them. Germline CDR1 is KGHSH and CDR2 is LQKENI. CDR3 length: 14 residues. Exclusion criteria comprised uncontrolled infection, other autoimmune disease, pregnancy or lactation. The authors took PBMCs from 7.5 to 10 ml fresh peripheral blood.

The TCR comes from a woman under 40 with Graves' ophthalmopathy. Sequencing was carried out using blood. The chain carries TRBV18 and TRBJ2-5; D uncertain. The CDR3 region has the DNA TGTGCCAGCTCACCACCGGCAGGTCAAGAGACCCAGTACTTC. Translating it yields CASSPPAGQETQYF.